This T cell receptor beta chain stems from a study of blood T cell repertoires in COVID-19. Turning to the study itself: Both acute and convalescent COVID-19 samples were obtained from the United States, Italy and Spain.

The count of this clone is one. The authors' processing: For nucleated cells, counts were estimated from reference gene primer amplification. Here immunoSEQ multiplex PCR was the method, and the copy in TCRdb shows in-frame clones only, minus some. V and J calls and clone size are copied from that table; D and trimming were computed from the DNA. This table has about 55,000 clones, around 83% appearing once. CDR3 length: 14 residues. Trimming left V 4 bases short and J 4 bases short, with 11 bases between. Germline CDR1 is SGHTA and CDR2 is FQGNSA. The sequencing sample was made of peripheral blood. The rearrangement uses TRBV7-2 and TRBJ1-3, with unresolved D. This receptor was obtained from a human donor in a cohort sampled during active or convalescent COVID-19. This chain's CDR3 is CASSSPGVGNTIYF. The CDR3 nucleotides are TGTGCCAGCAGCTCCCCCGGGGTAGGAAACACCATATATTTT.